The clone carrying this T cell receptor beta chain was counted once. V was cut by 4 bases and J by 2 bases, with 6 bases left in between. The CDR3 spans 14 residues. Germline CDR1 SGHVS, CDR2 FNYEAQ. Profiling relied on immunoSEQ multiplex PCR, and the TCRdb table lists in-frame clones only, not all of them. Of some 120,000 clones detected, roughly 91% appear once; the ten largest clones hold around 8.7%. These data come from a study of control samples from healthy donors and cancer patients. This receptor was obtained from a middle-aged man in good health. The specimen sequenced was blood. The chain has TRBV7-6 and TRBJ1-6, with D hard to call. This CDR3 reads CASSSRTYNSPLHF. In nucleotides, the CDR3 is TGTGCCAGCAGCTCTAGGACCTATAATTCACCCCTCCACTTT.